The clone carrying this T cell receptor beta chain was observed a handful of times. The data originate from a study of T-cell reconstitution after alpha-beta-depleted transplantation in children. CDR3 length: 17 residues. V was clipped by 1 base and J by 2 bases; unmatched bases: 9. The germline V gene has CDR1 MDHEN and CDR2 SYDVKM. The TCRbeta library incorporated unique molecular identifiers. MiXCR, run by TCRdb on the PCR reads, gives a single entry per CDR3 protein. This sample has fewer than 550,000 distinct CDR3 sequences, with 9.5% to 12% found just once. This specimen consisted of PBMCs, mostly from graft donor cells, obtained 180 days after TCRalphabeta/CD19-depleted stem cell transplant. The V gene is TRBV28, the J gene TRBJ2-5; 8 bases line up with TRBD1. This clonotype was sampled from a female patient aged 2-15 years who had a stem cell transplant for aplastic anemia, so the T cells may come from the graft donor. The CDR3 protein is CASSLSPIWDRQETQYF. The CDR3 DNA sequence: TGTGCCAGCAGTTTATCCCCGATTTGGGACAGGCAAGAGACCCAGTACTTC.